This passage covers 30 T cell receptor beta chains from one sample sequenced in a study of blood T cells in healthy people across ages. Next came a second PCR, run for about 6 to 12 cycles, which used a sample-barcoded 5' primer along with a J-beta primer mix. MiXCR was run by TCRdb on the 5' RACE reads, yielding one entry per CDR3 protein. The sample contains roughly 1.4 million distinct CDR3 sequences, approximately 60% of which appear only once. Sequencing was carried out using blood. The receptors originated from a man between 18 and 35 years old in good health.

This chain connects TRBV7-9 to TRBJ2-3, with 9 positions matching TRBD2. V shed 5 bases and J 2 bases; nucleotides not matched to a gene: 5. CDR3 length: 15 residues. Germline assignment: CDR1 SEHNR and CDR2 FQNEAQ (reference sequence). The CDR3 protein is CASSGAGGDTDTQYF. The CDR3 coding sequence is TGTGCCAGCAGCGGCGCGGGAGGGGACACAGATACGCAGTATTTT.

The chain carries TRBV29-1 and TRBJ2-7, with D maybe TRBD2 (5 bases). This CDR3 is built from 11 residues. The V gene lost 5 bases and the J gene lost 7 bases, with 12 bases spanning the gap. Germline V lookup: CDR1 SQVTM, CDR2 ANQGSEA. The CDR3 DNA sequence: TGCAGCGTTAAATACCCGGGGGAGCAGTACTTC. Amino acid sequence: CSVKYPGEQYF.

The V and J genes are TRBV12-3 or TRBV12-4 and TRBJ2-7; D uncertain. Between the trimmed V and J ends, which lost 3 bases and 3 bases, there was a span of 12 bases. This CDR3 has 14 amino acids. Written as DNA, the CDR3 is TGTGCCAGCAGTTTGGCCAGCAACTACTACGAGCAGTACTTC. Translating gives CASSLASNYYEQYF.

This chain uses TRBV27 with TRBJ2-4; TRBD2 matches at 8 bases. The junction had 10 bases not matched to a gene; V was cut back by 5 bases and J by 13 bases. CDR3 length: 13 residues. Germline V gives CDR1 MNHEY, CDR2 SMNVEV (reference sequence). The CDR3 here is CASSRAGVKEQYF. The CDR3 DNA is TGTGCCAGCAGTAGAGCGGGGGTGAAGGAGCAGTACTTC.

The chain employs TRBV6-6 and TRBJ1-5; D not resolved. V gave up 8 bases and J gave up 7 bases, with 15 bases separating them. The CDR3 length is 13 residues. Germline lookup yields CDR1 MNHNY and CDR2 SVGAGI (reference sequence). The CDR3 nucleotides read TGTGCCAGCCTTGGTAGACTGGGACAGCCCCAGCATTTT. The encoded protein is CASLGRLGQPQHF.

The CDR3 DNA reads as TGTGCCAGCAACCTAGGCGGGTATAATTCACCCCTCCACTTT. This translates into CASNLGGYNSPLHF. J is TRBJ1-6 and V is TRBV7-2, with D unresolved. Germline assignment: CDR1 SGHTA and CDR2 FQGNSA. The CDR3 has 14 residues. V lost 7 bases and J 4 bases, leaving 11 bases between the germline ends.

The J gene is TRBJ2-7, the V gene TRBV6-5; 12 bases fit TRBD1. CDR1 and CDR2 from the germline V gene are MNHEY and SVGAGI. V was clipped by 0 bases and J by 2 bases; unmatched bases: 8. The CDR3 runs to 18 residues. CDR3 coding DNA: TGTGCCAGCAGTTACTCGAATATGGGACAGGGGGCCCCCTACGAGCAGTACTTC. Its protein is CASSYSNMGQGAPYEQYF.

The genes are TRBV5-1 and TRBJ2-5; weak D call: TRBD2 (6 bases). V was cut by 7 bases and J by 1 base, with 17 bases left in between. Germline CDR1 is SGHRS and CDR2 is YFSETQ. The CDR3 loop spans 15 amino acids. CDR3 protein: CASRDAAGIQETQYF. CDR3 bases: TGCGCCAGCCGCGATGCAGCGGGTATCCAAGAGACCCAGTACTTC.

This clonotype was found a few times. This rearrangement joins TRBV7-9 to TRBJ2-1; no definite D call. V shed 4 bases and J shed 4 bases, with 11 bases lying between them. The CDR3 has 14 residues. Looked up from germline, CDR1 is SEHNR and CDR2 is FQNEAQ (reference sequence). CDR3: CASSSLGEYNEQFF. CDR3 DNA sequence: TGTGCCAGCAGCTCCCTCGGAGAGTACAATGAGCAGTTCTTC.

V gene TRBV27 combines with J gene TRBJ1-2, with 8 bases fitting TRBD1. Per germline, CDR1 MNHEY and CDR2 SMNVEV (reference sequence). This CDR3 contains 15 residues. V gave up 5 bases and J gave up 6 bases; unmatched junction bases: 11. CDR3: CASSPYGQGKDGYTF. For the CDR3, the DNA is TGTGCCAGCAGTCCCTACGGACAGGGTAAGGATGGCTACACCTTC.

The chain uses TRBV7-2 and TRBJ2-3, with D hard to call. Trimming pared 6 bases from V and 4 bases from J, leaving 11 bases between. Germline lookup yields CDR1 SGHTA and CDR2 FQGNSA. The CDR3 sequence is 13 residues long. The CDR3 region is CASSTLWSDTQYF. CDR3 bases: TGTGCCAGCAGTACCCTCTGGTCAGATACGCAGTATTTT.

This clonotype was counted only a few times. The CDR3 here is CASSLEDEQYF. DNA for the CDR3: TGTGCCAGCAGCTTAGAGGACGAGCAGTACTTC. V gene TRBV7-6 combines with J gene TRBJ2-7, with unresolved D. The germline V and J ends were trimmed by 1 base and 5 bases, with 3 bases remaining between them. CDR1 and CDR2 (germline): SGHVS, FNYEAQ. The CDR3 length is 11 residues.

This chain connects TRBV7-9 to TRBJ1-3; D is uncertain. The CDR3 loop spans 16 amino acids. V was clipped by 3 bases and J by 1 base, with 13 bases between them. CDR1 is SEHNR and CDR2 is FQNEAQ in the germline V gene (reference sequence). CDR3 nucleotides: TGTGCCAGCAGCTTCTCCGGGGAAGGATCTGGAAACACCATATATTTT. Its translation: CASSFSGEGSGNTIYF.

This clonotype has only a few counts. The chain uses TRBV25-1 and TRBJ2-7, with 9 bases identical to TRBD2. This CDR3 is built from 16 residues. V shed 6 bases and J 7 bases; nucleotides not matched to a gene: 16. CDR1 is MGHDK and CDR2 is SYGVNS in the germline V gene. CDR3 amino acids: CASSHTIAGVPGEQYF. CDR3 DNA sequence: TGTGCCAGCAGCCACACAATAGCGGGAGTACCGGGGGAGCAGTACTTC.

The chain joins TRBV12-3 or TRBV12-4 to TRBJ2-7; D uncertain. This CDR3 has 17 residues. The V end lost 3 bases, the J end lost 0 bases, and 18 bases lay between the germline ends. The CDR3 DNA sequence: TGTGCCAGCAGTTTTAGCCCCCTAACAGAGCCCTCCTACGAGCAGTACTTC. Encoded protein: CASSFSPLTEPSYEQYF.

The chain joins TRBV15 to TRBJ2-7, with 8 nucleotides matching TRBD1. The V gene end was trimmed by 0 bases and the J gene end by 4 bases; junction bases not matched to a gene: 8. The CDR3 is 16 amino acids. Per the germline V gene, CDR1 is LNHNV and CDR2 is YYDKDF (reference sequence). In DNA form, the CDR3 reads TGTGCCACCAGCAGAGAGGGACAGGTATTCGGGTACGAGCAGTACTTC. Its translation is CATSREGQVFGYEQYF.

The CDR3 sequence is CASSLKGGNIQYF. The DNA for the CDR3 is TGTGCCAGCAGTTTGAAGGGGGGAAACATTCAGTACTTC. This chain joins TRBV12-3 or TRBV12-4 and TRBJ2-4; D is possibly TRBD1 or TRBD2 (6 bases each). V lost 3 bases to trimming and J lost 6 bases, with 9 bases between them. This CDR3 has 13 residues.

V and J are TRBV6-5 and TRBJ2-5, with D possibly being TRBD1 (5 bases). The CDR3 consists of 12 residues. Trimming stripped 10 bases from V and 3 bases from J, with 12 bases between. Germline V gene lookup returns CDR1 MNHEY and CDR2 SVGAGI. The CDR3 loop reads CATCRVEETQYF. Written as DNA, the CDR3 is TGTGCCACCTGCAGGGTGGAAGAGACCCAGTACTTC.

The V call is TRBV4-3, the J call TRBJ1-4; no definite D call. CDR1 and CDR2 from the germline V gene are LGHNA and YSLEER. The CDR3 contains 13 residues. The germline V and J ends were trimmed by 4 bases and 6 bases, with 9 bases remaining between them. This CDR3 is CASSPNRDEKLFF. CDR3 bases: TGCGCCAGCAGCCCCAATCGAGATGAAAAACTGTTTTTT.

V usage is TRBV5-5 and J usage is TRBJ2-6; 8 bases agree with TRBD1. Germline V gene data show CDR1 as SGHKS and CDR2 as YYEKEE (reference sequence). CDR3 length: 18 amino acids. After removal of 0 bases from V and 0 bases from J, the junction contained 5 bases not matched to a gene. DNA of the CDR3: TGTGCCAGCAGCTTGGGGACAGGGTCGCCCTCTGGGGCCAACGTCCTGACTTTC. Its protein is CASSLGTGSPSGANVLTF.

The chain links TRBV29-1 to TRBJ2-3; D uncertain. Trimming took off 4 bases at V and 4 bases at J, with 18 bases between the two ends. Germline V gives CDR1 SQVTM, CDR2 ANQGSEA. The CDR3 sequence is 15 residues long. This CDR3 is CSVVPWIGAADTQYF. As DNA, the CDR3 is TGCAGCGTTGTTCCGTGGATAGGCGCCGCAGATACGCAGTATTTT.

This chain uses TRBV5-1 with TRBJ2-1; 7 bases align to TRBD1. Germline V gene data show CDR1 as SGHRS and CDR2 as YFSETQ. This CDR3 is 15 amino acids long. Trimming cost V 5 bases and J 3 bases; bases outside gene matches: 8. The CDR3 sequence: CASRIGDSLYNEQFF. The CDR3 DNA reads TGCGCCAGCAGGATTGGGGACAGCCTCTACAATGAGCAGTTCTTC.

The chain recombines TRBV4-3 with TRBJ1-1; tentative D call: TRBD1 (5 bases). Germline CDR1 is LGHNA and CDR2 is YSLEER. The length of the CDR3 is 18 residues. Deletions cut 1 base from V and 2 bases from J, with 20 bases between. The CDR3 loop reads CASSQVLSGMGLNTEAFF. The CDR3 bases are TGCGCCAGCAGCCAAGTGCTTTCGGGGATGGGACTAAACACTGAAGCTTTCTTT.

A few counts support this clonotype. The chain combines TRBV5-5 with TRBJ2-4; D gene unclear. The CDR3 runs to 15 residues. The V end lost 0 bases, the J end lost 3 bases, and 10 bases lay between the germline ends. Per the germline V gene, CDR1 is SGHKS and CDR2 is YYEKEE (reference sequence). The CDR3 loop reads CASSLAGLDKNIQYF. The CDR3 coding sequence is TGTGCCAGCAGCTTGGCCGGGTTGGACAAAAACATTCAGTACTTC.

This clonotype was seen more than once but under ten times. This chain joins TRBV29-1 and TRBJ2-3; D ambiguous. Germline V gene lookup returns CDR1 SQVTM and CDR2 ANQGSEA. The CDR3 sequence is 11 residues long. The germline V and J ends were trimmed by 2 bases and 2 bases, with 2 bases remaining between them. The CDR3 sequence is CSVEPTDTQYF. Written as DNA, the CDR3 is TGCAGCGTTGAACCCACAGATACGCAGTATTTT.

The chain carries TRBV4-1 and TRBJ2-5, with no clear D. The CDR3 extends over 14 amino acids. Trimming removed 3 bases at V and 0 bases at J, with 8 bases between. Germline CDR1 MGHRA, CDR2 YSYEKL. The CDR3 protein is CASSHDDNQETQYF. The CDR3 DNA sequence: TGCGCCAGCAGCCATGATGACAACCAAGAGACCCAGTACTTC.

The V and J genes are TRBV20-1 and TRBJ2-2; D is uncertain. There are 12 residues in the CDR3. V was shortened by 5 bases and J by 6 bases, with 10 bases between the two germline ends. CDR1 is DFQATT, CDR2 SNEGSKA, per germline (reference sequence). Written as DNA, the CDR3 is TGCAGTGCTCTACGTTCGCCCGGGGAGCTGTTTTTT. This translates into CSALRSPGELFF.

The V call is TRBV28, the J call TRBJ2-5, with D perhaps being TRBD1 or TRBD2 (5 bases each). The germline V gene encodes CDR1 MDHEN and CDR2 SYDVKM. V shed 4 bases and J shed 11 bases, with 17 bases lying between them. The CDR3 sequence is 13 residues long. CDR3 nucleotide sequence: TGTGCCAGCAGTTCGGGATCGGTGGGGGAGCAGTACTTC. This encodes CASSSGSVGEQYF. The full variable domain, in which reference TRBV28 and TRBJ2-5 provide the parts outside the CDR3, is DVKVTQSSRYLVKRTGEKVFLECVQDMDHENMFWYRQDPGLGLRLIYFSYDVKMKEKGDIPEGYSVSREKKERFSLILESASTNQTSMYLCASSSGSVGEQYFGPGTRLLVL.

This clonotype was detected a few times. The chain recombines TRBV20-1 with TRBJ2-1, with D perhaps matching TRBD2 (5 bases). Trimming took off 1 base at V and 4 bases at J, with 20 bases between the two ends. Germline assignment: CDR1 DFQATT and CDR2 SNEGSKA (reference sequence). There are 17 residues in the CDR3. This CDR3 reads CSARVPPDWPFYNEQFF. CDR3 DNA sequence: TGCAGTGCTAGAGTCCCTCCGGACTGGCCGTTTTACAATGAGCAGTTCTTC.

The chain carries TRBV6-6 and TRBJ2-3; a possible D gene is TRBD1 (5 bases). V dropped 10 bases and J dropped 1 base, with 9 bases sitting between them. Germline V gene data show CDR1 as MNHNY and CDR2 as SVGAGI (reference sequence). The CDR3 consists of 12 residues. CDR3 protein: CANPTGTDTQYF. DNA for the CDR3: TGTGCCAACCCGACAGGCACAGATACGCAGTATTTT.